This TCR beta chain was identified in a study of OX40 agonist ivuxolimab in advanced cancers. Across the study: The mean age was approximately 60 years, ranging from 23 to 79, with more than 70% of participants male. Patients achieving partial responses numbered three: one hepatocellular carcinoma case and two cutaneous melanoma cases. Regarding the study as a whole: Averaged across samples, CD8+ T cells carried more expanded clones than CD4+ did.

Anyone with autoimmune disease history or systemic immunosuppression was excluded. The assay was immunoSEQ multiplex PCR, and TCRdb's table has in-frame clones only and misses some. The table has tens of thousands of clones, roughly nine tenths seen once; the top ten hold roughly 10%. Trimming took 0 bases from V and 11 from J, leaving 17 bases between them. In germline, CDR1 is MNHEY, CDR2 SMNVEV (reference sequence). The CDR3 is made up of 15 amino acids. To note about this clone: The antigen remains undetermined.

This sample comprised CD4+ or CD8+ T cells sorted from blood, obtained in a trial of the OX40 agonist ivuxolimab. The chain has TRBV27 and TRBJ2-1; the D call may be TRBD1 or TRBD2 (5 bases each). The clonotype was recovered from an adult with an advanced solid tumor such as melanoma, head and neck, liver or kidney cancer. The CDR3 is CASSLSGTLRGKQFF. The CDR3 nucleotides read TGTGCCAGCAGTTTATCCGGGACGCTTAGGGGTAAGCAGTTCTTC.